The 6 T cell receptor beta chains below come from one sample, sequenced in a study of T cells after yellow fever vaccination. MiXCR, run by TCRdb on the 5' RACE reads, gives a single entry per CDR3 protein. Among some 120,000 distinct CDR3 sequences listed, 13% to 15% were seen once. The input for sequencing was CD8+ T cells sorted from PBMCs, taken 5 days after the yellow fever booster vaccination. These receptors all come from a man aged 18 to 30 who received the YFV17D yellow fever vaccine.

The chain is built from TRBV12-3 or TRBV12-4 and TRBJ1-1; tentative D call: TRBD1 (5 bases). This CDR3 comprises 14 residues. The V and J ends lost 3 bases and 3 bases respectively, with 11 bases between them. In DNA, the CDR3 is TGTGCCAGCAGTTTGTGGATGGGGGACACTGAAGCTTTCTTT. Amino acid sequence: CASSLWMGDTEAFF.

This clonotype was observed a few times. V is TRBV5-6 and J is TRBJ2-7, with D possibly being TRBD1 or TRBD2 (5 bases each). This CDR3 has 16 residues. With 0 bases removed from V and 0 bases from J, the gap between germline ends came to 13 bases. CDR1 and CDR2 (germline): SGHDT, YYEEEE. The CDR3 DNA follows: TGTGCCAGCAGCTTGGGGGGGAGCTTAAGCTCCTACGAGCAGTACGTC. It translates to CASSLGGSLSSYEQYV.

In this sample, this clonotype turned up a few times. The chain recombines TRBV10-2 with TRBJ2-7; D gene uncertain. Germline V CDR1 and CDR2: WSHSY, SAAADI. Trimming left V 1 base short and J 2 bases short, with 3 bases between. The CDR3 runs 12 residues. CDR3 coding DNA: TGCGCCAGCAGTGAGTATGCCTACGAGCAGTACTTC. This sequence encodes CASSEYAYEQYF.

The rearrangement links TRBV25-1 to TRBJ2-3; D remains ambiguous. V lost 0 bases and J lost 4, with 5 bases in between. The CDR3 is 13 residues long. Germline V gene lookup returns CDR1 MGHDK and CDR2 SYGVNS. CDR3: CASSEYMADTQYF. Written as DNA, the CDR3 is TGTGCCAGCAGTGAATATATGGCAGATACGCAGTATTTT.

This clonotype was counted a few times. J is TRBJ2-3 and V is TRBV12-3 or TRBV12-4; no firm D call. This CDR3 region has 15 residues. V lost 4 bases to trimming and J lost 0 bases, with 11 bases between them. The CDR3 region is CASSSTSPSTDTQYF. The CDR3 DNA reads as TGTGCCAGCAGTTCGACTTCTCCTAGCACAGATACGCAGTATTTT.

This clonotype was detected a few times. The chain joins TRBV4-1 to TRBJ1-1; the match to TRBD1 covers 7 bases. Germline values: CDR1 MGHRA, CDR2 YSYEKL. J gave up 7 bases and V 2 bases, and 7 bases lay outside the gene matches. There are 14 residues in the CDR3. The CDR3 coding sequence is TGCGCCAGCAGCCAATATACAGGGGTGGGTGAAGCTTTCTTT. This translates into CASSQYTGVGEAFF.